This T cell receptor (beta chain) came from a study of shared clonotypes between healthy human individuals. V lost 0 bases, J lost 1 base, and 8 bases lay in between. This CDR3 contains 15 residues. The germline gives CDR1 SGDLS, CDR2 YYNGEE. CD45RO negativity and positive selection for CCR7 defined naive CD8 cells, a population that excluded terminally differentiated effector memory CD45RA+ cells. Sequencing used immunoSEQ multiplex PCR; TCRdb keeps in-frame clones, though not all of them. The repertoire holds about 650,000 clones, with around 95% as singletons. The sample was naive CD8+ T cells sorted from blood. The chain employs TRBV9 and TRBJ2-1, with D uncertain. This clonotype was sampled from a woman aged 25 to 39 in good health. The CDR3 loop reads CASSVGTASYNEQFF. The CDR3 DNA reads as TGTGCCAGCAGCGTAGGGACCGCATCCTACAATGAGCAGTTCTTC.